These 23 T cell receptor beta chains share one sample of origin, sequenced in a study of shared clonotypes between healthy human individuals. CD45RO-negative cells were positively selected for CCR7, leaving out terminally differentiated effector memory CD45RA+ cells. Measured with immunoSEQ multiplex PCR; TCRdb has only the in-frame clones, and not every one. The profile shows hundreds of thousands of clones, approximately 96% of them singletons. Sequenced input: naive CD8+ T cells sorted from blood. Receptor source: a woman aged 25-40 years in good health.

V and J are TRBV5-6 and TRBJ2-7, with 7 nucleotides matching TRBD2. The junction had 4 bases not matched to a gene; V was cut back by 4 bases and J by 0 bases. Germline CDR1 SGHDT, CDR2 YYEEEE. The CDR3 has 14 amino acids. This CDR3 is CASSVRDYSYEQYF. CDR3 coding DNA: TGTGCCAGCAGCGTCCGGGACTACTCCTACGAGCAGTACTTC.

The chain has TRBV7-9 and TRBJ2-1; possibly TRBD1 or TRBD2 for D (6 bases each). Germline V gives CDR1 SEHNR, CDR2 FQNEAQ (reference sequence). V shed 5 bases and J shed 7 bases, with 18 bases lying between them. This CDR3 is 15 amino acids long. The CDR3 DNA is TGTGCCAGCAGCCCCCAAGGCACGGGGGCGAATGAGCAGTTCTTC. Protein: CASSPQGTGANEQFF.

The V call is TRBV9, the J call TRBJ2-6; the D call may be TRBD1 or TRBD2 (5 bases each). This CDR3 spans 17 amino acids. V lost 0 bases and J 0 bases, leaving 10 bases between the germline ends. Looked up from germline, CDR1 is SGDLS and CDR2 is YYNGEE. In DNA form, the CDR3 reads TGTGCCAGCAGCGTAGCTACCGGGGCCTCTGGGGCCAACGTCCTGACTTTC. Translating gives CASSVATGASGANVLTF.

This chain links TRBV5-1 with TRBJ2-5, with 11 bases lining up with TRBD2. The DNA end lines up better with TRBJ2-7; the J call may be wrong. CDR1 and CDR2 from the germline V gene are SGHRS and YFSETQ. The CDR3 is 15 residues long. The DNA for the CDR3 is TGCGCCAGCAGAAAAGGGACTAGCGGATCCTACGAGCAGTACTTC. This sequence encodes CASRKGTSGSYEQYF.

The gene calls are TRBV10-3 and TRBJ1-6, with 8 positions matching TRBD1. Unmatched junction bases numbered 20, after V lost 8 bases and J lost 14 bases. Looked up from germline, CDR1 is ENHRY and CDR2 is SYGVKD. CDR3 length: 16 residues. CDR3 amino acids: CAIHGTRTGRIETLHF. DNA for the CDR3: TGTGCCATCCATGGAACTAGGACAGGGCGGATAGAGACCCTCCACTTT.

This chain joins TRBV4-1 and TRBJ2-7; D is undetermined. CDR3 size: 13 residues. Germline V gene lookup returns CDR1 MGHRA and CDR2 YSYEKL. V was shortened by 0 bases and J by 5 bases, with 8 bases between the two germline ends. For the CDR3, the DNA is TGCGCCAGCAGCCAAGATATGGAGAACGAGCAGTACTTC. This codes for CASSQDMENEQYF.

The table lists this clone with a count of one. The rearrangement joins TRBV5-1 to TRBJ2-4; no reliable D call. This CDR3 is 17 amino acids long. V lost 1 base and J lost 0, with 14 bases in between. Germline V gene lookup returns CDR1 SGHRS and CDR2 YFSETQ. DNA of the CDR3: TGCGCCAGCAGCTTGTATCCTGACCAACTAGCCAAAAACATTCAGTACTTC. The encoded protein is CASSLYPDQLAKNIQYF.

The V and J genes are TRBV28 and TRBJ1-2, with D unresolved. This CDR3 region has 14 residues. Germline V gene lookup returns CDR1 MDHEN and CDR2 SYDVKM. The V end lost 6 bases, the J end lost 1 base, and 12 bases lay between the germline ends. CDR3 protein: CASSRTTVNYGYTF. The CDR3 nucleotides read TGTGCCAGCAGCCGTACGACTGTTAACTATGGCTACACCTTC.

This clone was seen only once. The same CDR3 also results from other DNA sequences found in this sample. The chain combines TRBV27 with TRBJ1-2; TRBD1 is a possible D gene (5 bases). The ends were cut back, 4 bases at V and 4 bases at J, with 10 bases in the middle. CDR1 and CDR2 (germline): MNHEY, SMNVEV (reference sequence). CDR3 length: 13 residues. The CDR3 here is CASSSGATYGYTF. Here the CDR3 DNA reads TGTGCCAGCAGTTCCGGGGCTACCTATGGCTACACCTTC.

The chain has TRBV9 and TRBJ1-1; 10 bases are a match to TRBD1. The germline gives CDR1 SGDLS, CDR2 YYNGEE. V lost 3 bases, J lost 6 bases, and 8 bases stayed unmatched. This CDR3 spans 15 amino acids. The CDR3 bases are TGTGCCAGCAGCGGTATTTCGGACAGGGGGGCTGAAGCTTTCTTT. Translation: CASSGISDRGAEAFF.

The V call is TRBV9, the J call TRBJ2-1; D remains ambiguous. Germline V gene lookup returns CDR1 SGDLS and CDR2 YYNGEE. Deletions cut 4 bases from V and 5 bases from J, with 4 bases between. The CDR3 loop spans 11 amino acids. The CDR3 bases are TGTGCCAGCAGCACAAACAATGAGCAGTTCTTC. Amino acid sequence: CASSTNNEQFF.

This rearrangement joins TRBV28 to TRBJ2-7, with TRBD1 identical over 7 bases. V dropped 1 base and J dropped 9; count of bases not matched to a gene: 15. The germline V gene has CDR1 MDHEN and CDR2 SYDVKM. The CDR3 contains 16 residues. CDR3 DNA sequence: TGTGCCAGCAGTTTATTGGACAGGACTTTCCTACGGTGGCAGTACTTC. Translation: CASSLLDRTFLRWQYF.

This rearrangement joins TRBV28 to TRBJ1-1; D ambiguous. Per the germline V gene, CDR1 is MDHEN and CDR2 is SYDVKM. CDR3 size: 13 residues. V dropped 2 bases and J dropped 5 bases, with 9 bases sitting between them. The CDR3 is CASSLRLVTEAFF. The CDR3, as DNA: TGTGCCAGCAGTTTACGCCTCGTTACTGAAGCTTTCTTT.

The chain uses TRBV15 and TRBJ1-5; D is undetermined. Germline assignment: CDR1 LNHNV and CDR2 YYDKDF (reference sequence). V lost 0 bases, J lost 5 bases, and 11 bases lay in between. There are 15 residues in the CDR3. Here the CDR3 DNA reads TGTGCCACCAGCAGAGAACGGCTGCCCGATCAGCCCCAGCATTTT. Encoded protein: CATSRERLPDQPQHF.

This clone was picked up one time. The rearrangement links TRBV5-6 to TRBJ2-1, with TRBD2 matching 10 bases. The germline V gene encodes CDR1 SGHDT and CDR2 YYEEEE. V shed 7 bases, J shed 6 bases, and the junction held 4 bases outside the gene matches. The CDR3 is 13 residues long. Written as DNA, the CDR3 is TGTGCCAGCGGAGCGGGAGGGAGCAATGAGCAGTTCTTC. It translates to CASGAGGSNEQFF.

The rearrangement joins TRBV28 to TRBJ2-7; the match to TRBD2 covers 8 bases. Germline V lookup: CDR1 MDHEN, CDR2 SYDVKM. Trimming removed 9 bases from V and 7 bases from J; junction bases left unmatched: 14. The CDR3 runs to 14 residues. The CDR3 nucleotides read TGTGCCAGTACGACAGCGGGAGCTGACGGAGAGCAGTACTTC. Its protein product is CASTTAGADGEQYF. The variable domain in full, with the rest retrieved from reference TRBV28 and TRBJ2-7, is DVKVTQSSRYLVKRTGEKVFLECVQDMDHENMFWYRQDPGLGLRLIYFSYDVKMKEKGDIPEGYSVSREKKERFSLILESASTNQTSMYLCASTTAGADGEQYFGPGTRLTVT.

The rearrangement links TRBV5-1 to TRBJ2-1; 8 bases line up with TRBD2. CDR1 and CDR2 from the germline V gene are SGHRS and YFSETQ. Trimming took 6 bases from V and 9 from J; bases not matched to a gene: 11. This CDR3 has 14 amino acids. The CDR3 DNA is TGCGCCAGCATGGGGGAGCGGGAGATGTTTGAGCAGTTCTTC. This codes for CASMGEREMFEQFF.

This sequence joins TRBV6-5 and TRBJ2-7; D remains unclear. Trimming removed 4 bases at V and 3 bases at J, with 13 bases between. This CDR3 is 14 amino acids long. Germline V gene lookup returns CDR1 MNHEY and CDR2 SVGAGI. This CDR3 is CASSFFSTDYEQYF. CDR3 nucleotides: TGTGCCAGCAGTTTTTTCTCGACCGACTACGAGCAGTACTTC.

This chain uses TRBV27 with TRBJ2-7; 7 bases are shared with TRBD1. Germline CDR1 is MNHEY and CDR2 is SMNVEV (reference sequence). J gave up 7 bases and V 3 bases, and 6 bases lay outside the gene matches. The length of the CDR3 is 13 residues. The DNA for the CDR3 is TGTGCCAGCAGTTTGGGTAGGGGGCGTGAGCAGTACTTC. Its protein is CASSLGRGREQYF.

The J gene is TRBJ2-2, the V gene TRBV7-8; D unclear. Germline V CDR1 and CDR2: SGHVS, FQNEAQ. CDR3 length equals 17 residues. V lost 5 bases to trimming and J lost 2 bases, with 18 bases between them. The CDR3 is CASSPFPEQPNTGELFF. The CDR3 DNA reads as TGTGCCAGCAGCCCTTTCCCGGAACAGCCAAACACCGGGGAGCTGTTTTTT.

Details on this clone: In the same sample, other DNA sequences code for this CDR3. The chain has TRBV19 and TRBJ1-1; D is unresolved. The CDR3 extends over 13 amino acids. Germline values: CDR1 LNHDA, CDR2 SQIVND (reference sequence). V was cut by 3 bases and J by 1 base, with 6 bases left in between. The CDR3 bases are TGTGCCAGTAGTATTTTGGGGAACACTGAAGCTTTCTTT. Its protein is CASSILGNTEAFF.

This sequence joins TRBV5-4 and TRBJ2-7, with 8 bases identical to TRBD2. The CDR3 contains 14 residues. V gave up 2 bases and J gave up 5 bases; unmatched junction bases: 6. Germline CDR1 reads SGHNT; CDR2 reads YYREEE (reference sequence). The CDR3 DNA reads TGTGCCAGCAGCTTACGGGGGGGGAGTCACGAGCAGTACTTC. The encoded protein is CASSLRGGSHEQYF.

The chain carries TRBV7-9 and TRBJ2-5, with 7 bases matching TRBD1. J gave up 3 bases and V 4 bases, and 8 bases lay outside the gene matches. The V gene's germline CDR1 is SEHNR and CDR2 FQNEAQ (reference sequence). This CDR3 is 15 amino acids long. CDR3 bases: TGTGCCAGCAGCTCTAGACAGGGAACGGAAGAGACCCAGTACTTC. Translated, it gives CASSSRQGTEETQYF.